This T cell receptor (beta chain) was sequenced for a study of blood T cell repertoires in COVID-19. Authors' analysis steps: The authors estimated nucleated cell counts from reference gene primer amplification. Repertoires were generated with immunoSEQ multiplex PCR, while TCRdb's copy carries only in-frame clones and drops some. V, J and clone size reflect that table, while D and trimming were determined from the DNA. The repertoire holds about 300,000 clones, with 86% as singletons. The CDR3 length is 15 residues. Trimming shortened V by 5 bases and J by 5 bases, and 18 bases separated the two germline ends. The germline V gene encodes CDR1 SGHNT and CDR2 YENEEA. This clone occurred once.

This sequence was found in a man aged 25-40 years who had recovered from COVID-19. The chain links TRBV11-3 to TRBJ2-5, with a tentative D call TRBD2 (6 bases). The sequenced sample was PBMCs or T cells enriched from blood (not recorded which). The CDR3 loop reads CASSGFGGVVETQYF. DNA of the CDR3: TGTGCCAGCAGCGGTTTCGGGGGAGTGGTGGAGACCCAGTACTTC. The full variable domain, rest sourced from reference TRBV11-3 and TRBJ2-5, is EAGVVQSPRYKIIEKKQPVAFWCNPISGHNTLYWYLQNLGQGPELLIRYENEEAVDDSQLPKDRFSAERLKGVDSTLKIQPAELGDSAVYLCASSGFGGVVETQYFGPGTRLLVL.